This T cell receptor (beta chain) was identified during a study of cytomegalovirus exposure and HLA in healthy donors. Looking at the study overall: The platform used for the roughly 130 validation repertoires matched that of the approximately 640 first-cohort repertoires, a later analysis reported.

Study-level results: Researchers reported that three CMV-associated chains were confirmed in vitro as CMV antigen-specific. Overall, roughly 170 TCR beta chains were annotated as cytomegalovirus-associated. There were some public TCRs occurring in many donors, but most TCR sequences were rare.

As for this clone: What it binds is not known.

Some clones are missing from TCRdb's copy, which holds only in-frame ones; the method was immunoSEQ multiplex PCR. Of 150,000 to 200,000 clones in the sample, approximately 81% were seen once. In germline, CDR1 is MNHEY, CDR2 SMNVEV (reference sequence). The CDR3 runs 15 residues. The germline V and J ends were trimmed by 5 bases and 3 bases, with 16 bases remaining between them. The TCR comes from a man aged 25-45 years in good health and CMV-seropositive. V is TRBV27 and J is TRBJ1-1, with D perhaps TRBD1 (6 bases). The specimen was PBMCs. CDR3: CASSAQGRGDTEAFF. The DNA for the CDR3 is TGTGCCAGCAGTGCACAGGGTCGGGGGGACACTGAAGCTTTCTTT.